The 30 T cell receptor beta chains reported below all come from one sample, sequenced in a study of blood T cell repertoires in COVID-19. Clones were read by immunoSEQ multiplex PCR, and TCRdb kept only the in-frame ones, dropping some. Here the sample spans around 70,000 clones, roughly 80% being singletons. The sequencing input was peripheral blood. Receptors originate from a woman at least 80 years old with active or convalescent COVID-19.

The rearrangement uses TRBV11-2 and TRBJ2-1; tentative D call: TRBD2 (6 bases). The germline V and J ends were trimmed by 5 bases and 2 bases, with 13 bases remaining between them. In germline, CDR1 is SGHAT, CDR2 FQNNGV. The CDR3 has 15 residues. DNA of the CDR3: TGTGCCAGCAGCCGCAGCGGGCCCACCTACAATGAGCAGTTCTTC. As protein: CASSRSGPTYNEQFF.

The rearrangement links TRBV7-2 to TRBJ1-1; a weak D match, TRBD1 (5 bases). V dropped 3 bases and J dropped 1 base, with 9 bases sitting between them. The CDR3 is 14 residues long. Germline V gene lookup returns CDR1 SGHTA and CDR2 FQGNSA. CDR3 loop: CASSLGLKNTEAFF. The CDR3 region has the DNA TGTGCCAGCAGCTTGGGACTGAAGAACACTGAAGCTTTCTTT.

The CDR3 reads CASSDRTGSYNEQFF. The DNA of the CDR3 is TGTGCCAGTAGTGACCGGACAGGTTCCTACAATGAGCAGTTCTTC. The chain joins TRBV19 to TRBJ2-1; 7 bases are shared with TRBD1. Germline V gene data show CDR1 as LNHDA and CDR2 as SQIVND (reference sequence). The CDR3 length is 15 residues. Trimming cost V 5 bases and J 1 base; bases outside gene matches: 5.

The chain uses TRBV24-1 and TRBJ2-7; TRBD1 matches 10 bases. The CDR3 contains 18 residues. Germline values: CDR1 KGHDR, CDR2 SFDVKD. Trimming cost V 4 bases and J 0 bases; bases outside gene matches: 11. The CDR3 bases are TGTGCCACCAGTGACTCCAGACAGGGGGCAACCCACTCCTACGAGCAGTACTTC. This sequence encodes CATSDSRQGATHSYEQYF.

This rearrangement joins TRBV28 to TRBJ1-4; TRBD1 aligns across 7 bases. CDR3 size: 15 residues. V shed 5 bases, J shed 3 bases, and the junction held 6 bases outside the gene matches. CDR1 is MDHEN, CDR2 SYDVKM, per germline. For the CDR3, the DNA is TGTGCCAGCAGTCTCTCACAGGGGCCTAATGAAAAACTGTTTTTT. This translates into CASSLSQGPNEKLFF.

The rearrangement uses TRBV11-3 and TRBJ2-3, with TRBD2 identical over 11 bases. Losses at the gene ends were 3 bases for V and 0 bases for J; bases not matched to a gene: 8. Germline V gene lookup returns CDR1 SGHNT and CDR2 YENEEA. The CDR3 length is 18 residues. The CDR3 sequence: CASSLSGLAASSTDTQYF. For the CDR3, the DNA is TGTGCCAGCAGCTTGTCGGGACTAGCGGCCTCTAGCACAGATACGCAGTATTTT.

The table lists this clone with a few counts. This sequence joins TRBV4-3 and TRBJ1-2; D gene unclear. The CDR3 sequence is 16 residues long. With 4 bases removed from V and 0 bases from J, the gap between germline ends came to 15 bases. Looked up from germline, CDR1 is LGHNA and CDR2 is YSLEER. The CDR3 spells CASSPVAGSSNYGYTF. CDR3 sequence (DNA): TGCGCCAGCAGCCCGGTCGCCGGGAGCTCTAACTATGGCTACACCTTC.

This chain joins TRBV5-4 and TRBJ2-4; TRBD1 might be the D (6 bases). V was clipped by 3 bases and J by 0 bases, with 13 bases between them. CDR3 length: 16 amino acids. Germline V CDR1 and CDR2: SGHNT, YYREEE (reference sequence). The CDR3 bases are TGTGCCAGCAGCTGGGGGACAACACTAGCCAAAAACATTCAGTACTTC. Translating gives CASSWGTTLAKNIQYF.

J is TRBJ1-1 and V is TRBV6-6; TRBD1 agrees at 11 bases. V was pared by 10 bases and J by 6 bases, with 7 bases of the junction left unmatched. Looked up from germline, CDR1 is MNHNY and CDR2 is SVGAGI (reference sequence). The CDR3 has 13 residues. The CDR3 region is CATDPGQGAEAFF. The DNA of the CDR3 is TGTGCCACCGACCCGGGACAGGGGGCTGAAGCTTTCTTT.

The chain uses TRBV4-2 and TRBJ1-5; D may be TRBD1 (5 bases). The V end lost 6 bases, the J end lost 5 bases, and 11 bases lay between the germline ends. From germline, CDR1 is LGHNA and CDR2 YNFKEQ. CDR3 size: 13 residues. The CDR3 sequence: CASRGPPDQPQHF. CDR3 DNA: TGTGCCAGCAGGGGGCCGCCGGATCAGCCCCAGCATTTT.

The chain couples TRBV5-1 to TRBJ1-1, with D uncertain. Trimming removed 7 bases from V and 2 bases from J, with 15 bases in between. CDR1 is SGHRS, CDR2 YFSETQ, per germline. The CDR3 runs to 14 residues. The CDR3, as DNA: TGCGCCAGCGCCTTATTAGTGACTAACACTGAAGCTTTCTTT. Protein sequence: CASALLVTNTEAFF.

V gene TRBV11-3 combines with J gene TRBJ1-1; 8 bases map to TRBD1. This CDR3 contains 15 residues. V trimming: 1 base; J trimming: 4 bases; junction bases outside the gene matches: 5. CDR1 is SGHNT and CDR2 is YENEEA in the germline V gene. The CDR3 region has the DNA TGTGCCAGCAGCTTAGGTGGGGACAGGACCACTGAAGCTTTCTTT. Translating gives CASSLGGDRTTEAFF.

This chain connects TRBV2 to TRBJ2-5; TRBD2 matches at 8 bases. Trimming at V came to 2 bases and at J to 5 bases, leaving 19 bases not matched to a gene. The germline V gene encodes CDR1 SNHLY and CDR2 FYNNEI. There are 19 residues in the CDR3. Written as DNA, the CDR3 is TGTGCCAGCAGTGAACTTTTCGGGGGGGCTCAAGAGACCGGGGAGACCCAGTACTTC. As protein: CASSELFGGAQETGETQYF.

This sequence joins TRBV13 and TRBJ2-7; 9 bases are a match to TRBD1. There are 15 residues in the CDR3. V gave up 0 bases and J gave up 3 bases; unmatched junction bases: 3. The germline V gene has CDR1 PRHDT and CDR2 FYEKMQ (reference sequence). CDR3 sequence reads: CASSLGLGQGYEQYF. The CDR3 DNA reads TGTGCCAGCAGCTTAGGCCTGGGACAGGGCTACGAGCAGTACTTC.

This clone was detected only a few times. The CDR3: CASSLGQGAGWPQHF. DNA for the CDR3: TGTGCCAGCAGTTTAGGCCAGGGGGCAGGTTGGCCCCAGCATTTT. V and J are TRBV27 and TRBJ1-5; 8 positions agree with TRBD1. The CDR3 length is 15 residues. Germline CDR1 reads MNHEY; CDR2 reads SMNVEV (reference sequence). V trimming: 2 bases; J trimming: 9 bases; junction bases outside the gene matches: 9.

The CDR3: CASRVGTGGALGGYTF. CDR3 sequence (DNA): TGTGCCAGCAGAGTAGGGACAGGGGGCGCTTTGGGTGGCTACACCTTC. The chain links TRBV7-2 to TRBJ1-2, with 12 bases lining up with TRBD1. This CDR3 has 16 amino acids. V lost 6 bases, J lost 7 bases, and 12 bases stayed unmatched. CDR1 SGHTA and CDR2 FQGNSA come from the germline V gene.

This sequence joins TRBV18 and TRBJ2-1; no clear D. The germline V gene has CDR1 KGHSH and CDR2 LQKENI. V shed 6 bases and J shed 4 bases, with 7 bases lying between them. There are 12 residues in the CDR3. CDR3: CASSRPYNEQFF. The CDR3 bases are TGTGCCAGCTCGCGTCCGTACAATGAGCAGTTCTTC. The whole variable domain, filled in from reference TRBV18 and TRBJ2-1, reads NAGVMQNPRHLVRRRGQEARLRCSPMKGHSHVYWYRQLPEEGLKFMVYLQKENIIDESGMPKERFSAEFPKEGPSILRIQQVVRGDSAAYFCASSRPYNEQFFGPGTRLTVL.

This chain uses TRBV7-9 with TRBJ1-5, with a tentative D call TRBD1 (6 bases). Between the trimmed V and J ends, which lost 8 bases and 6 bases, there was a span of 14 bases. CDR1 is SEHNR, CDR2 FQNEAQ, per germline (reference sequence). CDR3 length: 13 residues. CDR3: CASAQGVSQPQHF. CDR3 nucleotides: TGTGCCAGCGCACAGGGTGTATCTCAGCCCCAGCATTTT.

This chain uses TRBV19 with TRBJ2-5; D possibly corresponds to TRBD1 (6 bases). V was cut by 4 bases and J by 1 base, with 10 bases left in between. The length of the CDR3 is 14 residues. Germline CDR1 reads LNHDA; CDR2 reads SQIVND (reference sequence). The CDR3 reads CASSRTEFQETQYF. The DNA for the CDR3 is TGTGCCAGTAGTAGGACAGAGTTCCAAGAGACCCAGTACTTC.

The chain carries TRBV7-3 and TRBJ1-4; tentatively, D is TRBD1 (5 bases). There are 15 residues in the CDR3. Germline V lookup: CDR1 SGHTA, CDR2 FQGTGA. V lost 4 bases and J lost 0, with 9 bases in between. The CDR3 reads CASSSGPTTNEKLFF. The CDR3 nucleotides are TGTGCCAGCAGCTCAGGGCCTACAACTAATGAAAAACTGTTTTTT. Full variable domain (remainder filled in from reference TRBV7-3 and TRBJ1-4): GAGVSQTPSNKVTEKGKYVELRCDPISGHTALYWYRQSLGQGPEFLIYFQGTGAADDSGLPNDRFFAVRPEGSVSTLKIQRTERGDSAVYLCASSSGPTTNEKLFFGSGTQLSVL.

This clone came up a few times. This chain joins TRBV7-9 and TRBJ2-7; D perhaps matches TRBD2 (6 bases). V was cut by 5 bases and J by 2 bases, with 13 bases left in between. Germline CDR1 and CDR2: SEHNR and FQNEAQ (reference sequence). The CDR3 totals 14 residues. For the CDR3, the DNA is TGTGCCAGCAGCCCCCGACTAGTACCCTACGAGCAGTACTTC. Translation gives CASSPRLVPYEQYF.

The chain couples TRBV19 to TRBJ1-1; D is unclear. Germline V gene data show CDR1 as LNHDA and CDR2 as SQIVND (reference sequence). V dropped 6 bases and J dropped 6 bases, with 17 bases sitting between them. This CDR3 has 14 amino acids. This CDR3 is CASRSLLVFAEAFF. Here the CDR3 DNA reads TGTGCCAGTAGGAGCCTTTTGGTTTTCGCTGAAGCTTTCTTT.

This clone has just a few counts. The gene calls are TRBV11-1 and TRBJ2-7; the match to TRBD1 covers 8 bases. Germline lookup yields CDR1 SGHAT and CDR2 FQDESV (reference sequence). Losses at the gene ends were 5 bases for V and 2 bases for J; bases not matched to a gene: 5. The CDR3 has 14 residues. CDR3 amino acids: CASSLRDRPYEQYF. The CDR3 region has the DNA TGTGCCAGCAGCCTCCGGGACAGGCCCTACGAGCAGTACTTC.

J is TRBJ2-1 and V is TRBV6-5, with D possibly TRBD1 on 6 matching bases. The CDR3 is made up of 14 amino acids. Per the germline V gene, CDR1 is MNHEY and CDR2 is SVGAGI. V lost 7 bases to trimming and J lost 4 bases, with 14 bases between them. DNA of the CDR3: TGTGCCAGCACAGGGGTTAGCGCTTACAATGAGCAGTTCTTC. Its protein is CASTGVSAYNEQFF.

This sequence joins TRBV2 and TRBJ1-1; D is uncertain. Germline V gene lookup returns CDR1 SNHLY and CDR2 FYNNEI. Trimming cost V 2 bases and J 5 bases, with 12 bases left between them. The CDR3 has 14 amino acids. DNA for the CDR3: TGTGCCAGCAGTGAATATCGGGATGGGACTGAAGCTTTCTTT. It is translated as CASSEYRDGTEAFF. Together with reference TRBV2 and TRBJ1-1, the CDR3 gives the full variable domain: EPEVTQTPSHQVTQMGQEVILRCVPISNHLYFYWYRQILGQKVEFLVSFYNNEISEKSEIFDDQFSVERPDGSNFTLKIRSTKLEDSAMYFCASSEYRDGTEAFFGQGTRLTVV.

J is TRBJ2-2 and V is TRBV19, with D uncertain. CDR1 and CDR2 (germline): LNHDA, SQIVND (reference sequence). CDR3 size: 15 residues. V was cut by 4 bases and J by 4 bases, with 13 bases left in between. The CDR3 region has the DNA TGTGCCAGTAGTACCGCACTTACGGTCACCGGGGAGCTGTTTTTT. Amino acid sequence: CASSTALTVTGELFF.

The rearrangement links TRBV24-1 to TRBJ2-1; 9 bases fit TRBD1. Germline values: CDR1 KGHDR, CDR2 SFDVKD. V lost 1 base to trimming and J lost 2 bases; unmatched junction nucleotides: 5. This CDR3 spans 17 amino acids. CDR3 nucleotide sequence: TGTGCCACCAGTGATTTAGGGACAGGGAGGACCTACAATGAGCAGTTCTTC. Its protein product is CATSDLGTGRTYNEQFF.

The gene calls are TRBV3-1 (or the pseudogene TRBV3-2) and TRBJ2-7, with TRBD2 matching 7 bases. Trimming took 1 base from V and 3 from J; bases not matched to a gene: 6. Germline CDR1 reads LGHDT; CDR2 reads YNNKEL (reference sequence). The CDR3 totals 15 residues. Written as DNA, the CDR3 is TGTGCCAGCAGCCAAGCTAATAGCGGGTTCTACGAGCAGTACTTC. The encoded protein is CASSQANSGFYEQYF.

The chain recombines TRBV12-3 or TRBV12-4 with TRBJ1-2; 9 bases align to TRBD1. The CDR3 contains 13 residues. V lost 5 bases to trimming and J lost 2 bases; unmatched junction nucleotides: 0. CDR3: CASSGTGNYGYTF. In DNA, the CDR3 is TGTGCCAGCAGTGGGACAGGGAACTATGGCTACACCTTC.

Written as DNA, the CDR3 is TGTGCCAGTAAAAAAACCGGGACAGGTCAATATGGCTACACCTTC. The encoded protein is CASKKTGTGQYGYTF. V and J are TRBV19 and TRBJ1-2; 8 nucleotides align to TRBD1. Germline V gene lookup returns CDR1 LNHDA and CDR2 SQIVND (reference sequence). Losses at the gene ends were 7 bases for V and 5 bases for J; bases not matched to a gene: 12. This CDR3 is built from 15 residues.